These 18 T cell receptor beta chains were all obtained from the same sample, sequenced in a study of identical twins. From the 5' RACE reads, TCRdb called clonotypes with MiXCR, one entry per CDR3 protein. The sample carries 400,000 to 550,000 distinct CDR3 sequences, approximately 15% recorded once. These same data were also listed under a study on yellow fever vaccine responses in identical twins.

The sample was CD4+ T cells sorted from blood. Receptors were obtained from a woman aged 18-29 years in good health.

The chain combines TRBV29-1 with TRBJ2-5, with 8 bases lining up with TRBD2. The CDR3 runs to 15 residues. Per the germline V gene, CDR1 is SQVTM and CDR2 is ANQGSEA. The V and J ends lost 7 bases and 5 bases, in that order; junction bases with no gene match: 15. CDR3 in amino acids: CSAERSSGPAETQYF. In nucleotides, the CDR3 is TGCAGCGCCGAGCGGTCTAGCGGGCCCGCGGAGACCCAGTACTTC.

This clonotype was detected a few times. The gene calls are TRBV2 and TRBJ2-1, with D tentatively TRBD1 (5 bases). V was shortened by 10 bases and J by 7 bases, with 20 bases between the two germline ends. This CDR3 region has 14 residues. From germline, CDR1 is SNHLY and CDR2 FYNNEI. Written as DNA, the CDR3 is TGTGCCACCTCAACAGGATTCGGGCCAAATGAGCAGTTCTTC. Amino acid sequence: CATSTGFGPNEQFF.

The chain links TRBV3-1 to TRBJ2-6, with no clear D. CDR3 length: 17 amino acids. The germline gives CDR1 LGHDT, CDR2 YNNKEL (reference sequence). Trimming left V 0 bases short and J 1 base short, with 10 bases between. The CDR3 region has the DNA TGTGCCAGCAGCCAAGATAATCGCAGATCTGGGGCCAACGTCCTGACTTTC. This translates into CASSQDNRRSGANVLTF.

This clonotype showed up many times. The chain uses TRBV29-1 and TRBJ1-1; D perhaps matches TRBD1 (5 bases). The germline V gene encodes CDR1 SQVTM and CDR2 ANQGSEA. V was pared by 7 bases and J by 2 bases, with 14 bases between. The CDR3 extends over 13 amino acids. CDR3 nucleotide sequence: TGCAGCGCCCGACAGTCTTTTAACACTGAAGCTTTCTTT. It codes for CSARQSFNTEAFF. The whole variable domain, remainder taken from reference TRBV29-1 and TRBJ1-1, is SAVISQKPSRDICQRGTSLTIQCQVDSQVTMMFWYRQQPGQSLTLIATANQGSEATYESGFVIDKFPISRPNLTFSTLTVSNMSPEDSSIYLCSARQSFNTEAFFGQGTRLTVV.

The rearrangement uses TRBV7-6 and TRBJ2-7; D may be TRBD1 (6 bases). Trimming took off 2 bases at V and 4 bases at J, with 12 bases between the two ends. CDR1 and CDR2 from the germline V gene are SGHVS and FNYEAQ. The CDR3 totals 14 residues. In DNA form, the CDR3 reads TGTGCCAGCAGCTTAACAGGGTCGGATTACGAGCAGTACTTC. Protein sequence: CASSLTGSDYEQYF. The full variable domain, completed using reference TRBV7-6 and TRBJ2-7, is GAGVSQSPRYKVTKRGQDVALRCDPISGHVSLYWYRQALGQGPEFLTYFNYEAQQDKSGLPNDRFSAERPEGSISTLTIQRTEQRDSAMYRCASSLTGSDYEQYFGPGTRLTVT.

The rearrangement links TRBV6-1 to TRBJ2-7, with 8 bases aligning to TRBD1. This CDR3 spans 14 amino acids. The V gene end was trimmed by 8 bases and the J gene end by 7 bases; junction bases not matched to a gene: 13. Germline V gene sequence: CDR1 MNHNS, CDR2 SASEGT. The chain's CDR3 is CASGPGTGHREQYF. CDR3 DNA sequence: TGTGCCAGCGGGCCCGGGACAGGACACCGAGAGCAGTACTTC.

This clonotype was observed a few times. The gene calls are TRBV20-1 and TRBJ2-1; D is perhaps TRBD2 (5 bases). The CDR3 runs 12 residues. Deletions cut 3 bases from V and 8 bases from J, with 11 bases between. CDR1 DFQATT and CDR2 SNEGSKA come from the germline V gene (reference sequence). The CDR3, as DNA: TGCAGTGCTAGTAGCCTAGCCGATGAGCAGTTCTTC. It translates to CSASSLADEQFF.

The chain carries TRBV6-2 or TRBV6-3 and TRBJ2-3; 9 bases agree with TRBD2. The CDR3 length is 16 residues. The germline V gene has CDR1 MNHEY and CDR2 SVGEGT. V lost 8 bases and J lost 2; bases outside the gene matches: 11. For the CDR3, the DNA is TGTGCCAGCCGTAAAGGGCTAGCGGGAATCACAGATACGCAGTATTTT. This gives the protein CASRKGLAGITDTQYF.

This clonotype has just a few counts. Here the CDR3 reads CASSLDTLNTEAFF. DNA of the CDR3: TGCGCCAGCAGCTTGGACACCCTGAACACTGAAGCTTTCTTT. The chain carries TRBV5-1 and TRBJ1-1; unclear D gene. Germline V gives CDR1 SGHRS, CDR2 YFSETQ. The V and J ends lost 0 bases and 0 bases respectively, with 6 bases between them. The CDR3 spans 14 residues.

This chain's CDR3 is CASSTTGFLAGVGTGELFF. CDR3 DNA: TGCGCCAGCAGCACCACAGGGTTCCTAGCGGGAGTGGGCACCGGGGAGCTGTTTTTT. This chain uses TRBV5-1 with TRBJ2-2; 10 nucleotides line up with TRBD2. Germline V lookup: CDR1 SGHRS, CDR2 YFSETQ. Unmatched junction bases numbered 16, after V lost 4 bases and J lost 4 bases. The CDR3 runs to 19 residues. Supplemented by reference TRBV5-1 and TRBJ2-2, the full variable domain reads KAGVTQTPRYLIKTRGQQVTLSCSPISGHRSVSWYQQTPGQGLQFLFEYFSETQRNKGNFPGRFSGRQFSNSRSEMNVSTLELGDSALYLCASSTTGFLAGVGTGELFFGEGSRLTVL.

This clonotype occurred a few times. The chain links TRBV7-9 to TRBJ2-2; D perhaps matches TRBD1 (5 bases). The ends were cut back, 3 bases at V and 4 bases at J, with 6 bases in the middle. The V gene's germline CDR1 is SEHNR and CDR2 FQNEAQ (reference sequence). This CDR3 comprises 13 residues. Here the CDR3 DNA reads TGTGCCAGCAGCTTCAGGGCCACCGGGGAGCTGTTTTTT. This sequence encodes CASSFRATGELFF. The full variable domain, rest sourced from reference TRBV7-9 and TRBJ2-2, is DTGVSQNPRHKITKRGQNVTFRCDPISEHNRLYWYRQTLGQGPEFLTYFQNEAQLEKSRLLSDRFSAERPKGSFSTLEIQRTEQGDSAMYLCASSFRATGELFFGEGSRLTVL.

The chain uses TRBV5-1 and TRBJ2-2, with TRBD1 identical over 9 bases. The CDR3 length is 16 residues. The germline V gene has CDR1 SGHRS and CDR2 YFSETQ. J was trimmed by 5 bases and V by 0 bases; bases with no gene match: 5. In nucleotides, the CDR3 is TGCGCCAGCAGCTTGGCCCCGGGACAGGGAACCGGGGAGCTGTTTTTT. It translates to CASSLAPGQGTGELFF.

This clonotype has just a few counts. CDR3 protein: CASSQASRGGGSSDTQYF. The DNA of the CDR3 is TGTGCCAGCAGCCAGGCCAGTAGGGGGGGCGGGTCAAGTGATACGCAGTATTTT. The chain employs TRBV4-2 and TRBJ2-3, with a possible D match to TRBD2 (7 bases). V dropped 3 bases and J dropped 6 bases, with 25 bases sitting between them. CDR1 is LGHNA and CDR2 is YNFKEQ in the germline V gene. The CDR3 is 18 residues long.

This clonotype has only a few counts. At one boundary the junction diverges from the germline segment, which might be a read error. The chain links TRBV10-3 to TRBJ2-1; tentatively, D is TRBD1 (5 bases). Germline values: CDR1 ENHRY, CDR2 SYGVKD. CDR3 length: 13 amino acids. CDR3 bases: TGTGCCATCAGTGATCCAGGGCGGTACGAATATATCTTC. The encoded protein is CAISDPGRYEYIF.

This rearrangement joins TRBV6-5 to TRBJ2-5; no firm D call. Germline CDR1 reads MNHEY; CDR2 reads SVGAGI. V dropped 2 bases and J dropped 5 bases, with 3 bases sitting between them. The CDR3 runs 11 residues. The CDR3, as DNA: TGTGCCAGCAGTTACGATGAGACCCAGTACTTC. Encoded protein: CASSYDETQYF.

This clonotype was counted many times. The V gene is TRBV5-6, the J gene TRBJ2-7; TRBD1 matches 8 bases. Germline V CDR1 and CDR2: SGHDT, YYEEEE. The CDR3 runs to 12 residues. After removal of 4 bases from V and 5 bases from J, the junction contained 2 bases not matched to a gene. CDR3 coding DNA: TGTGCCAGCAGCCGGACAGGGAACGAGCAGTACTTC. The encoded protein is CASSRTGNEQYF.

V usage is TRBV5-4 and J usage is TRBJ2-2, with 9 positions matching TRBD1. The junction had 3 bases not matched to a gene; V was cut back by 1 base and J by 5 bases. From germline, CDR1 is SGHNT and CDR2 YYREEE (reference sequence). This CDR3 spans 15 amino acids. DNA of the CDR3: TGTGCCAGCAGCTTGCCGGACAGGGGAACCGGGGAGCTGTTTTTT. It encodes CASSLPDRGTGELFF.

This clonotype has just a few counts. The chain uses TRBV28 and TRBJ2-1; 9 bases agree with TRBD1. This CDR3 comprises 16 residues. The germline gives CDR1 MDHEN, CDR2 SYDVKM. The ends lost 4 bases at V and 5 bases at J; junction bases unmatched: 9. In DNA, the CDR3 is TGTGCCAGCAGTTCCGAGGACAGGGGCGGGGACAATGAGCAGTTCTTC. It yields the protein CASSSEDRGGDNEQFF.